Below are 6 T cell receptor beta chains sequenced from a single sample in a study of T cells in Graves' hyperthyroidism and ophthalmopathy. It was RNA transcripts that yielded the amplified TCR beta CDR3 regions. The study used the HTBI primer set for a first-round RT-PCR of the TCR CDR3. Each CDR3 protein is one row after TCRdb ran MiXCR on the multiplex PCR reads. The sample has 300,000 to 450,000 distinct CDR3 sequences, roughly 18% seen once. What was sequenced was blood. All receptors derive from a man aged 18 to 30 with Graves' ophthalmopathy.

To note about this clonotype: A read error may explain this, as a much larger clone is one base away. As DNA, the CDR3 is TGTGCCAGCAGCCAAGGCGACAGGACTAATGAAAAACCGTTTTTT. Protein: CASSQGDRTNEKPFF. V and J are TRBV3-1 and TRBJ1-4, with D possibly being TRBD1 (6 bases). CDR3 length equals 15 residues. The germline V gene encodes CDR1 LGHDT and CDR2 YNNKEL (reference sequence).

V is TRBV7-8 and J is TRBJ2-7; D call uncertain. This CDR3 contains 14 residues. V lost 4 bases and J lost 1, with 11 bases in between. From germline, CDR1 is SGHVS and CDR2 FQNEAQ. The CDR3 is CASSSRTYSYEQYF. As DNA, the CDR3 is TGTGCCAGCAGCTCTAGGACGTATTCCTACGAGCAGTACTTC. Combining the CDR3 with reference TRBV7-8 and TRBJ2-7 gives the whole variable domain GAGVSQSPRYKVAKRGQDVALRCDPISGHVSLFWYQQALGQGPEFLTYFQNEAQLDKSGLPSDRFFAERPEGSVSTLKIQRTQQEDSAVYLCASSSRTYSYEQYFGPGTRLTVT.

The chain combines TRBV5-6 with TRBJ1-1, with 11 bases fitting TRBD1. Germline loops: CDR1 SGHDT, CDR2 YYEEEE. The CDR3 runs to 17 residues. J lost 6 bases, V lost 4 bases, and 14 bases had no gene match. CDR3 in DNA: TGTGCCAGCAGCCCCCCGGGGTGGACAGGGGGCGCGGCTGAAGCTTTCTTT. Protein: CASSPPGWTGGAAEAFF.

This clonotype was found many times. The V gene is TRBV3-1, the J gene TRBJ2-7; the D gene is possibly TRBD2 (5 bases). There are 14 residues in the CDR3. V lost 4 bases and J lost 0, with 10 bases in between. The germline V gene encodes CDR1 LGHDT and CDR2 YNNKEL (reference sequence). CDR3 protein: CASSPYGSSYEQYF. CDR3 sequence (DNA): TGTGCCAGCAGCCCCTATGGGAGCTCCTACGAGCAGTACTTC.

This clonotype was seen repeatedly, ten times or more. CDR3 coding DNA: TGTGCCAGCAGCCCAGCAGGGGGCCCTGGGGATGAGCAGTTCTTC. Protein product: CASSPAGGPGDEQFF. The chain recombines TRBV7-2 with TRBJ2-1; TRBD1 matches at 8 bases. J lost 8 bases, V lost 5 bases, and 11 bases had no gene match. Germline loops: CDR1 SGHTA, CDR2 FQGNSA. The CDR3 sequence is 15 residues long.

The genes are TRBV20-1 and TRBJ2-1; TRBD1 aligns across 7 bases. The CDR3 consists of 16 residues. CDR1 is DFQATT and CDR2 is SNEGSKA in the germline V gene (reference sequence). Losses at the gene ends were 2 bases for V and 10 bases for J; bases not matched to a gene: 17. The CDR3 nucleotides read TGCAGTGCTAGAACTACCCTGACAGGGACCTTTATCGAGCAGTTCTTC. It codes for CSARTTLTGTFIEQFF.